This T cell receptor beta chain was documented in a study of OX40 agonist ivuxolimab in advanced cancers. On the study more broadly: Subjects had a mean age of about 65 years, with a range of 23 to 79; less than 90% were male.

Clones were sequenced by immunoSEQ multiplex PCR, and TCRdb holds only the in-frame ones, with some missing. This table has around 84,000 clones, about 80% appearing once. This CDR3 spans 17 amino acids. CDR1 SGHTA and CDR2 FQGTGA come from the germline V gene. V shed 5 bases and J 1 base; nucleotides not matched to a gene: 11. The specimen was CD4+ or CD8+ T cells sorted from blood, collected in a trial of the OX40 agonist ivuxolimab. This receptor was obtained from an adult with an advanced solid tumor such as melanoma, head and neck, liver or kidney cancer. The chain couples TRBV7-3 to TRBJ2-3; 8 bases align to TRBD2. The CDR3 sequence: CASSLTPGTSGTDTQYF. CDR3 in DNA: TGTGCCAGCAGCCTCACCCCCGGGACTAGTGGCACAGATACGCAGTATTTT.